Below are 20 T cell receptor beta chains sequenced from a single sample in a study of blood T cell repertoires in COVID-19. Produced via immunoSEQ multiplex PCR; TCRdb's table is partial and in-frame only. The sample includes around 470,000 clones, around 91% seen only once; the top ten take around 0.6%. The sequenced sample consisted of PBMCs or T cells enriched from blood (not recorded which). All receptors derive from a man younger than 30 who had recovered from COVID-19.

The gene calls are TRBV6-1 and TRBJ1-4; a possible D gene is TRBD1 (5 bases). CDR3 length equals 12 residues. The germline V and J ends were trimmed by 3 bases and 10 bases, with 9 bases remaining between them. Germline CDR1 is MNHNS and CDR2 is SASEGT. CDR3 bases: TGTGCCAGCAGTGAGCACGGGGGAAAACTGTTTTTT. Residues: CASSEHGGKLFF.

The gene calls are TRBV4-1 and TRBJ1-5; D is possibly TRBD1 (5 bases). CDR3 length: 15 amino acids. The germline gives CDR1 MGHRA, CDR2 YSYEKL. The V end lost 1 base, the J end lost 6 bases, and 13 bases lay between the germline ends. CDR3: CASSQVSGRGQPQHF. The DNA for the CDR3 is TGCGCCAGCAGCCAAGTTTCCGGGAGGGGTCAGCCCCAGCATTTT.

This rearrangement joins TRBV7-3 to TRBJ2-1; 12 bases line up with TRBD2. V was pared by 2 bases and J by 6 bases, with 11 bases of the junction left unmatched. The CDR3 has 18 residues. Germline-derived CDR1 and CDR2 are SGHTA and FQGTGA. CDR3 nucleotides: TGTGCCAGCAGCTTATCCCCTCTGACTAGCGGGAGTGGCAATGAGCAGTTCTTC. This encodes CASSLSPLTSGSGNEQFF.

This clone has only a few counts. The same CDR3 also results from other DNA sequences found in this sample. J is TRBJ1-1 and V is TRBV11-2; no firm D call. Trimming cost V 2 bases and J 2 bases, with 6 bases left between them. This CDR3 spans 13 amino acids. Germline CDR1 SGHAT, CDR2 FQNNGV. The CDR3 DNA sequence: TGTGCCAGCAGCTTACGCGAAAACACTGAAGCTTTCTTT. This sequence encodes CASSLRENTEAFF.

This clone was counted only a few times. The J gene is TRBJ2-7, the V gene TRBV7-3; no reliable D call. Germline V gene sequence: CDR1 SGHTA, CDR2 FQGTGA. This CDR3 is 13 amino acids long. V was shortened by 5 bases and J by 3 bases, with 11 bases between the two germline ends. CDR3 DNA: TGTGCCAGCAGCCCGTCGGAGCGCTACGAGCAGTACTTC. Translating it yields CASSPSERYEQYF.

This clone was observed once. The rearrangement links TRBV7-6 to TRBJ2-1, with 9 bases lining up with TRBD2. After removal of 3 bases from V and 8 bases from J, the junction contained 8 bases not matched to a gene. The CDR3 has 15 residues. Per germline, CDR1 SGHVS and CDR2 FNYEAQ. CDR3 DNA sequence: TGTGCCAGCAGCTTCTTAGCGGGAGTAAGGGATGAGCAGTTCTTC. Protein: CASSFLAGVRDEQFF. The entire variable domain, with the rest obtained from reference TRBV7-6 and TRBJ2-1, is as follows: GAGVSQSPRYKVTKRGQDVALRCDPISGHVSLYWYRQALGQGPEFLTYFNYEAQQDKSGLPNDRFSAERPEGSISTLTIQRTEQRDSAMYRCASSFLAGVRDEQFFGPGTRLTVL.

The chain employs TRBV3-1 (or the pseudogene TRBV3-2) and TRBJ2-2; D gene ambiguous. Germline-derived CDR1 and CDR2 are LGHDT and YNNKEL (reference sequence). With 8 bases removed from V and 4 bases from J, the gap between germline ends came to 14 bases. There are 14 residues in the CDR3. The CDR3 DNA follows: TGTGCCAGCTGTCCCACTTCGGGCACCGGGGAGCTGTTTTTT. Encoded protein: CASCPTSGTGELFF.

V gene TRBV28 combines with J gene TRBJ1-2, with a tentative D call TRBD1 (6 bases). The CDR3 runs 12 residues. Germline CDR1 MDHEN, CDR2 SYDVKM. Between the trimmed V and J ends, which lost 2 bases and 6 bases, there was a span of 7 bases. DNA for the CDR3: TGTGCCAGCAGTTTAAGGGGGAATGGCTACACCTTC. This encodes CASSLRGNGYTF.

This sequence joins TRBV27 and TRBJ2-1; 13 bases map to TRBD2. CDR3 length: 18 amino acids. Germline CDR1 is MNHEY and CDR2 is SMNVEV (reference sequence). V lost 7 bases, J lost 4 bases, and 13 bases stayed unmatched. This CDR3 reads CASTDGTSGNPGYNEQFF. The DNA of the CDR3 is TGTGCCAGCACTGACGGGACTAGCGGGAATCCCGGGTACAATGAGCAGTTCTTC.

The chain carries TRBV19 and TRBJ2-7; no clear D. Germline CDR1 reads LNHDA; CDR2 reads SQIVND (reference sequence). The CDR3 extends over 13 amino acids. V was pared by 7 bases and J by 5 bases, with 15 bases between. CDR3 DNA sequence: TGTGCCAGTAAGCCCCCTGGAGTCGACGAGCAGTACTTC. Protein sequence: CASKPPGVDEQYF.

The V call is TRBV12-3 or TRBV12-4, the J call TRBJ2-5; D unresolved. Trimming took 6 bases from V and 2 from J, leaving 10 bases between them. This CDR3 has 13 residues. CDR3 sequence (DNA): TGTGCCAGCAGCCGACTCCTTCAAGAGACCCAGTACTTC. Translating it yields CASSRLLQETQYF.

CDR3 residues: CASSDLRGTDAGNTIYF. Written as DNA, the CDR3 is TGTGCCAGCAGTGACCTCAGAGGGACAGACGCTGGAAACACCATATATTTT. The V gene is TRBV6-1, the J gene TRBJ1-3, with 7 bases identical to TRBD1. This CDR3 comprises 17 residues. J lost 2 bases, V lost 3 bases, and 10 bases had no gene match. CDR1 MNHNS and CDR2 SASEGT come from the germline V gene.

The chain recombines TRBV5-6 with TRBJ2-2, with D possibly being TRBD1 (5 bases). Trimming removed 3 bases from V and 6 bases from J, with 15 bases in between. The CDR3 consists of 15 residues. CDR1 is SGHDT, CDR2 YYEEEE, per germline. The CDR3 DNA follows: TGTGCCAGCAGCTGGCAGGGATCCTACGCCGGGGAGCTGTTTTTT. Protein product: CASSWQGSYAGELFF.

V usage is TRBV7-3 and J usage is TRBJ2-1; tentative D call: TRBD2 (6 bases). This CDR3 is built from 15 residues. V was trimmed by 4 bases and J by 8 bases, leaving 18 bases between them. CDR1 and CDR2 from the germline V gene are SGHTA and FQGTGA. CDR3 sequence: CASSSGPTSEYEQFF. The CDR3 DNA reads TGTGCCAGCAGCTCCGGTCCGACTAGTGAGTATGAGCAGTTCTTC.

The rearrangement uses TRBV28 and TRBJ2-2; 9 bases match TRBD1. J was trimmed by 7 bases and V by 9 bases; bases with no gene match: 15. Germline CDR1 reads MDHEN; CDR2 reads SYDVKM. The CDR3 has 16 amino acids. The CDR3, as DNA: TGTGCCAGTCGACGATCGGGACAGGGTGTGGACGGGGAGCTGTTTTTT. Its protein is CASRRSGQGVDGELFF.

V is TRBV5-4 and J is TRBJ1-2; D unclear. CDR3 size: 11 residues. Germline V CDR1 and CDR2: SGHNT, YYREEE (reference sequence). The V end was cut by 2 bases, the J end by 10 bases, with 9 bases between. CDR3 loop: CASSLFGDYTF. CDR3 sequence (DNA): TGTGCCAGCAGCTTATTCGGGGACTACACCTTC.

Here the CDR3 reads CAWSRLEFYGYTF. The CDR3 DNA reads as TGTGCCTGGAGTCGACTGGAGTTCTATGGCTACACCTTC. This chain joins TRBV30 and TRBJ1-2, with D unresolved. V lost 2 bases, J lost 4 bases, and 11 bases lay in between. CDR3 length: 13 amino acids. From germline, CDR1 is GTSNPN and CDR2 SVGIG (reference sequence). The complete variable domain, with remaining parts taken from reference TRBV30 and TRBJ1-2, reads SQTIHQWPATLVQPVGSPLSLECTVEGTSNPNLYWYRQAAGRGLQLLFYSVGIGQISSEVPQNLSASRPQDRQFILSSKKLLLSDSGFYLCAWSRLEFYGYTFGSGTRLTVV.

The J gene is TRBJ1-5, the V gene TRBV19, with 7 bases lining up with TRBD1. Germline CDR1 reads LNHDA; CDR2 reads SQIVND (reference sequence). The CDR3 has 14 residues. The V gene end was trimmed by 6 bases and the J gene end by 7 bases; junction bases not matched to a gene: 9. CDR3 protein: CASSKTGKGQPQHF. CDR3 sequence (DNA): TGTGCCAGTAGCAAGACAGGGAAAGGACAGCCCCAGCATTTT.

This clone was seen just once. The gene calls are TRBV5-1 and TRBJ2-5; a weak D match, TRBD2 (6 bases). The V gene lost 4 bases and the J gene lost 4 bases, with 11 bases spanning the gap. The germline V gene encodes CDR1 SGHRS and CDR2 YFSETQ. The CDR3 extends over 13 amino acids. The CDR3 DNA is TGCGCCAGCAGCGTGGCAGCGGGAGAGACCCAGTACTTC. Translation: CASSVAAGETQYF.

The rearrangement uses TRBV14 and TRBJ1-5; D unresolved. Germline V gene sequence: CDR1 SGHDN, CDR2 FVKESK. This CDR3 region has 13 residues. V lost 1 base to trimming and J lost 6 bases, with 7 bases between them. Here the CDR3 DNA reads TGTGCCAGCAGCCAAGCATCGGGTCAGCCCCAGCATTTT. This translates into CASSQASGQPQHF.